Below, one T cell receptor beta chain is given with its context. Its target is not known. This sample was included in a study of cytomegalovirus exposure and HLA in healthy donors. Donors in the study were healthy people who gave bone marrow. Study conclusions and caveats: Specific recognition of CMV antigens was confirmed in vitro for a few chains (all CMV-associated).

Primers: 60 Vbeta forward and 13 Jbeta reverse. Libraries were prepared by immunoSEQ multiplex PCR; TCRdb keeps only in-frame clonotypes and omits some of them. The listing records roughly 100,000 clones. The CDR3 spans 13 residues. V lost 8 bases, J lost 4 bases, and 14 bases lay in between. CDR1 LNHDA and CDR2 SQIVND come from the germline V gene (reference sequence). The origin of this receptor is a man aged 35 to 55 in good health and CMV-seronegative. The V gene is TRBV19, the J gene TRBJ1-1; no reliable D call. The sequenced sample was PBMCs. CDR3 in amino acids: CASCRQQFTEAFF. CDR3 DNA: TGTGCCAGTTGTAGACAACAGTTCACTGAAGCTTTCTTT.